This TCR beta chain was recovered during a study of identical twins. Trimming took off 2 bases at V and 3 bases at J, with 7 bases between the two ends. The germline V gene has CDR1 SNHLY and CDR2 FYNNEI. This CDR3 has 13 amino acids. TCRdb ran MiXCR on the 5' RACE reads and lists one entry per CDR3 protein. There are 650,000 to 750,000 distinct CDR3 sequences in the sample; over 20% occur only once, and around 4.4% lies in the top ten. This clonotype was found once. The sample was also linked to a second study, of T cells expressing NK-cell markers.

The receptor was derived from a woman between 18 and 29 years old in good health. This chain links TRBV2 with TRBJ2-5; D gene uncertain. Sequencing used PBMCs. CDR3 loop: CASSEPAKETQYF. As DNA, the CDR3 is TGTGCCAGCAGTGAACCGGCGAAAGAGACCCAGTACTTC.